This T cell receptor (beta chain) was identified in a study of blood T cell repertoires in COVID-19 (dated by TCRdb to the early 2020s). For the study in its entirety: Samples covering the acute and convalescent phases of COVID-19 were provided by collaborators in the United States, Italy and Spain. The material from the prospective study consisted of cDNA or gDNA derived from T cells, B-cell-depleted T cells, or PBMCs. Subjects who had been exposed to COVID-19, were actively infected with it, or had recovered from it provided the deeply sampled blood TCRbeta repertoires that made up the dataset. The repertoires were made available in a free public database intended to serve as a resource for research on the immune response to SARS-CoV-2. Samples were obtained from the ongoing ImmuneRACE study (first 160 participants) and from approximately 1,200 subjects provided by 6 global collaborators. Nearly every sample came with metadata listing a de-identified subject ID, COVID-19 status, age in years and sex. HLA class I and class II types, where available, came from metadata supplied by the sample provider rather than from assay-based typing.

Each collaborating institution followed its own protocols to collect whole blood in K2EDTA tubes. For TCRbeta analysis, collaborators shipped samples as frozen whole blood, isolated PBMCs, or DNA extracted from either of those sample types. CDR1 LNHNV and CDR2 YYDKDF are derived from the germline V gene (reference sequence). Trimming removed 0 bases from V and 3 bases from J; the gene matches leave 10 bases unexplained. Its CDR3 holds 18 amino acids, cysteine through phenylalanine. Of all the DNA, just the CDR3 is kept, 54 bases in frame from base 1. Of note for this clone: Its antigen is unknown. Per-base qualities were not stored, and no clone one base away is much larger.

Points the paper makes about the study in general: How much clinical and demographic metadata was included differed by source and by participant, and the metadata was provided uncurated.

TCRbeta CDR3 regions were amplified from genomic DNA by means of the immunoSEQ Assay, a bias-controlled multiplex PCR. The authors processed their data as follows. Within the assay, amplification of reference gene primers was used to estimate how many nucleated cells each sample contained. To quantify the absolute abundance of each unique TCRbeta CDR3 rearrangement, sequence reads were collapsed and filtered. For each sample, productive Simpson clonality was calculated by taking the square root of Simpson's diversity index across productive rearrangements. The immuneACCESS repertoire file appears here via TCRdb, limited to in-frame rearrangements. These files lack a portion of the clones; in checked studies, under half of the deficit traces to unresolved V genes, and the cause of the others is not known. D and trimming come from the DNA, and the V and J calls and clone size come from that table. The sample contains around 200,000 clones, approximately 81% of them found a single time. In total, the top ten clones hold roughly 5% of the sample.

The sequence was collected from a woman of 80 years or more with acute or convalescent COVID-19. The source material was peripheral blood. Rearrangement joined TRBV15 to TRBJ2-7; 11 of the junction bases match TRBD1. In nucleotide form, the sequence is TGTGCCACCAGCAGAGATCAACTGAGGACAGGGGGCTACTACGAGCAGTACTTC. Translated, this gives CATSRDQLRTGGYYEQYF. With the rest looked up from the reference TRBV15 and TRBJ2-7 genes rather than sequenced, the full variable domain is DAMVIQNPRYQVTQFGKPVTLSCSQTLNHNVMYWYQQKSSQAPKLLFHYYDKDFNNEADTPDNFQSRRPNTSFCFLDIRSPGLGDTAMYLCATSRDQLRTGGYYEQYFGPGTRLTVT.